These 15 T cell receptor beta chains came from one sample sequenced in a study of T cell responses to AZD1222 COVID-19 vaccine. Here immunoSEQ multiplex PCR was the method, and the copy in TCRdb shows in-frame clones only, minus some. The sample includes 95,000 to 150,000 clones, around nine tenths of them seen just once. This material consisted of peripheral blood, taken on day 0 of AZD1222 vaccination. The receptors were sampled from an adult in good health.

The chain couples TRBV2 to TRBJ1-2, with 8 bases that match TRBD1. The CDR3 has 12 residues. J lost 6 bases, V lost 6 bases, and 3 bases had no gene match. Germline V lookup: CDR1 SNHLY, CDR2 FYNNEI. DNA for the CDR3: TGTGCCAGCAGGGAGGACAGGGATGGCTACACCTTC. Amino acids: CASREDRDGYTF.

This chain links TRBV5-1 with TRBJ1-1; TRBD1 matches at 8 bases. V was pared by 4 bases and J by 0 bases, with 5 bases of the junction left unmatched. CDR1 and CDR2 (germline): SGHRS, YFSETQ. The length of the CDR3 is 15 residues. CDR3 residues: CASSGGQGMNTEAFF. The CDR3 DNA sequence: TGCGCCAGCAGCGGAGGACAGGGCATGAACACTGAAGCTTTCTTT.

The chain recombines TRBV4-1 with TRBJ2-6; D gene uncertain. Germline V gene lookup returns CDR1 MGHRA and CDR2 YSYEKL. The CDR3 sequence is 12 residues long. Trimming took off 10 bases at V and 1 base at J, with 5 bases between the two ends. CDR3 amino acids: CATSSGANVLTF. CDR3 in DNA: TGCGCCACCAGTTCTGGGGCCAACGTCCTGACTTTC.

A word on this clone: The junction and the germline gene differ at one end; a read error may be behind it. The rearrangement uses TRBV7-2 and TRBJ1-5; D is uncertain. Germline V gives CDR1 SGHTA, CDR2 FQGNSA. The CDR3 is made up of 19 amino acids. CDR3 protein: CASSLAIGLGFYSNQPQHF. Written as DNA, the CDR3 is TGTGCCAGCAGCCTAGCTATAGGCCTGGGGTTCTATAGCAATCAGCCCCAGCATTTT.

The V call is TRBV3-1 (or the pseudogene TRBV3-2), the J call TRBJ1-2; 7 nucleotides align to TRBD1. The CDR3 totals 13 residues. Germline V lookup: CDR1 LGHDT, CDR2 YNNKEL (reference sequence). Losses at the gene ends were 5 bases for V and 2 bases for J; bases not matched to a gene: 2. The chain's CDR3 is CASSEQGNYGYTF. As DNA, the CDR3 is TGTGCCAGCAGCGAACAGGGGAACTATGGCTACACCTTC.

This clone appeared once. This CDR3 is CASSDSPSYGYTF. The CDR3 DNA reads TGTGCCAGCAGTGACAGCCCTAGCTATGGCTACACCTTC. V gene TRBV25-1 combines with J gene TRBJ1-2; D gene ambiguous. Deletions cut 3 bases from V and 4 bases from J, with 9 bases between. The CDR3 runs to 13 residues. Germline CDR1 reads MGHDK; CDR2 reads SYGVNS.

The rearrangement links TRBV3-1 (or the pseudogene TRBV3-2) to TRBJ1-5; D is ambiguous. Germline-derived CDR1 and CDR2 are LGHDT and YNNKEL (reference sequence). CDR3 length: 13 residues. The V end lost 4 bases, the J end lost 7 bases, and 11 bases lay between the germline ends. The CDR3 coding sequence is TGTGCCAGCAGCCCCATGGTGGGACAGCCCCAGCATTTT. Its translation: CASSPMVGQPQHF.

The V gene is TRBV13, the J gene TRBJ2-3, with D unclear. The germline V gene encodes CDR1 PRHDT and CDR2 FYEKMQ (reference sequence). The CDR3 has 14 residues. V lost 6 bases to trimming and J lost 0 bases, with 10 bases between them. The DNA for the CDR3 is TGTGCCAGCAGTAGGGATTTTAGCACAGATACGCAGTATTTT. This sequence encodes CASSRDFSTDTQYF.

The chain uses TRBV5-1 and TRBJ2-2; TRBD1 matches 8 bases. The CDR3 contains 16 residues. Germline V CDR1 and CDR2: SGHRS, YFSETQ. V lost 4 bases, J lost 0 bases, and 5 bases stayed unmatched. The DNA of the CDR3 is TGCGCCAGCAGCGACGGGACAGGCCCGAACACCGGGGAGCTGTTTTTT. It is translated as CASSDGTGPNTGELFF.

This clone appeared once. The chain couples TRBV7-3 to TRBJ1-6; D possibly corresponds to TRBD1 (6 bases). The CDR3 covers 15 residues. Deletions cut 3 bases from V and 9 bases from J, with 15 bases between. The V gene's germline CDR1 is SGHTA and CDR2 FQGTGA. Here the CDR3 DNA reads TGTGCCAGCAGCTTGATAGGGGGGTGGAGTTCACCCCTCCACTTT. It specifies CASSLIGGWSSPLHF.

The rearrangement links TRBV14 to TRBJ2-6; TRBD1 agrees at 8 bases. Germline CDR1 and CDR2: SGHDN and FVKESK. J lost 0 bases, V lost 2 bases, and 3 bases had no gene match. There are 17 residues in the CDR3. CDR3 bases: TGTGCCAGCAGCCAACAGGGGGCCCTCTCTGGGGCCAACGTCCTGACTTTC. Translation gives CASSQQGALSGANVLTF.

The V call is TRBV9, the J call TRBJ1-2; unclear D gene. Germline lookup yields CDR1 SGDLS and CDR2 YYNGEE. The V end was cut by 4 bases, the J end by 7 bases, with 20 bases between. The CDR3 totals 15 residues. The CDR3 region is CASSLHYFEGGGYTF. The CDR3 nucleotides read TGTGCCAGCAGCCTACACTATTTCGAGGGTGGTGGCTACACCTTC.

The chain joins TRBV18 to TRBJ2-7, with 11 positions matching TRBD2. Trimming took 3 bases from V and 4 from J; bases not matched to a gene: 8. Germline-derived CDR1 and CDR2 are KGHSH and LQKENI. CDR3 length: 16 amino acids. CDR3 in DNA: TGTGCCAGCTCACCCGAACTAGCGGGAGCAGTATACGAGCAGTACTTC. Translation gives CASSPELAGAVYEQYF.

The CDR3 sequence: CASSPLTDHYGYTF. CDR3 nucleotides: TGTGCCAGCAGCCCCCTGACAGACCACTATGGCTACACCTTC. This chain uses TRBV9 with TRBJ1-2; perhaps TRBD1 as D (5 bases). Germline-derived CDR1 and CDR2 are SGDLS and YYNGEE. This CDR3 spans 14 amino acids. V was pared by 4 bases and J by 3 bases, with 13 bases between.

The chain recombines TRBV18 with TRBJ2-5; D remains unclear. The CDR3 runs 12 residues. V was cut by 6 bases and J by 0 bases, with 5 bases left in between. In germline, CDR1 is KGHSH, CDR2 LQKENI. The CDR3 bases are TGTGCCAGCTCTCAGTACCAAGAGACCCAGTACTTC. Encoded protein: CASSQYQETQYF.